Below are 7 T cell receptor beta chains sequenced from a single sample in a study of T cell responses to AZD1222 COVID-19 vaccine. TCRdb's copy holds only in-frame clones and misses some; the assay was immunoSEQ multiplex PCR. The sample lists 120,000 or so clones; roughly 88% were seen once. The sequencing here drew on peripheral blood, taken on day 0 of AZD1222 vaccination. Receptors originate from an adult in good health.

This clone has a single count. This chain uses TRBV28 with TRBJ1-4; a possible D gene is TRBD1 (6 bases). The CDR3 is 16 residues long. Trimming removed 5 bases at V and 6 bases at J, with 19 bases between. Germline-derived CDR1 and CDR2 are MDHEN and SYDVKM. The CDR3 nucleotides read TGTGCCAGCAGTGTAGGGACAAACCCAGGATATGAAAAACTGTTTTTT. It is translated as CASSVGTNPGYEKLFF.

The chain carries TRBV28 and TRBJ1-2; D unresolved. The germline CDR1 and CDR2 sequences are MDHEN and SYDVKM. With 1 base removed from V and 5 bases from J, the gap between germline ends came to 2 bases. CDR3 length: 11 residues. The CDR3 bases are TGTGCCAGCAGTTTATATTATGGCTACACCTTC. Protein product: CASSLYYGYTF.

The chain employs TRBV30 and TRBJ2-3; the D call may be TRBD1 or TRBD2 (5 bases each). Germline-derived CDR1 and CDR2 are GTSNPN and SVGIG (reference sequence). Trimming cost V 0 bases and J 4 bases, with 11 bases left between them. CDR3 size: 14 residues. DNA of the CDR3: TGTGCCTGGAGTGTAGAGGGGCCCCCAGATACGCAGTATTTT. Translation: CAWSVEGPPDTQYF.

V usage is TRBV2 and J usage is TRBJ2-2, with D perhaps TRBD2 (5 bases). Germline V gene sequence: CDR1 SNHLY, CDR2 FYNNEI. This CDR3 has 15 residues. V lost 3 bases, J lost 2 bases, and 10 bases lay in between. The DNA of the CDR3 is TGTGCCAGCAGTGAGGACTGGTTAAACACCGGGGAGCTGTTTTTT. This encodes CASSEDWLNTGELFF.

The V call is TRBV4-1, the J call TRBJ2-7, with D hard to call. This CDR3 spans 14 amino acids. CDR1 and CDR2 (germline): MGHRA, YSYEKL. The ends were cut back, 4 bases at V and 0 bases at J, with 10 bases in the middle. CDR3 amino acids: CASSLRSSSYEQYF. The CDR3 region has the DNA TGCGCCAGCAGCCTACGATCTAGCTCCTACGAGCAGTACTTC.

The J gene is TRBJ1-2, the V gene TRBV2; D remains ambiguous. CDR3 length: 13 amino acids. The V gene's germline CDR1 is SNHLY and CDR2 FYNNEI. Trimming stripped 7 bases from V and 8 bases from J, with 17 bases between. The CDR3, as DNA: TGTGCCAGCACTGTATACCCCCAAGAAGGCTACACCTTC. As protein: CASTVYPQEGYTF.

V and J are TRBV2 and TRBJ1-5; D not resolved. Germline V gives CDR1 SNHLY, CDR2 FYNNEI. The V end lost 7 bases, the J end lost 0 bases, and 7 bases lay between the germline ends. The CDR3 has 13 residues. Here the CDR3 DNA reads TGTGCCAGCATTCGTGTTAGCAATCAGCCCCAGCATTTT. Amino acids: CASIRVSNQPQHF.